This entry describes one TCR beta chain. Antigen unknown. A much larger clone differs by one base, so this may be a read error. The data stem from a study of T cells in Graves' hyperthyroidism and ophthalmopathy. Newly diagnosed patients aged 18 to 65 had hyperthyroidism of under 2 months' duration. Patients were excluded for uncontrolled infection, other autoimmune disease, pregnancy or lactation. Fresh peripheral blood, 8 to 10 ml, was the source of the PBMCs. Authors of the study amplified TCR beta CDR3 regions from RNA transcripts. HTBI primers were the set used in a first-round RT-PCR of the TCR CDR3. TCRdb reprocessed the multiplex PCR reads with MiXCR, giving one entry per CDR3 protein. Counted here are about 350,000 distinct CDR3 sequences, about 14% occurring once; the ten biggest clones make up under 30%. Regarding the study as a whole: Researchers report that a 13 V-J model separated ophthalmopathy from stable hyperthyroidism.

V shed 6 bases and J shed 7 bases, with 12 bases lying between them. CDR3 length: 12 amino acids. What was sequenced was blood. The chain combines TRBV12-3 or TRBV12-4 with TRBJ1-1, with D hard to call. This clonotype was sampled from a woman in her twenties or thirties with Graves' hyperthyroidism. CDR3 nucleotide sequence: TGTGCCAGCAGCCCTGGGAGTATTGAAGCTTTCTTT. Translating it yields CASSPGSIEAFF.